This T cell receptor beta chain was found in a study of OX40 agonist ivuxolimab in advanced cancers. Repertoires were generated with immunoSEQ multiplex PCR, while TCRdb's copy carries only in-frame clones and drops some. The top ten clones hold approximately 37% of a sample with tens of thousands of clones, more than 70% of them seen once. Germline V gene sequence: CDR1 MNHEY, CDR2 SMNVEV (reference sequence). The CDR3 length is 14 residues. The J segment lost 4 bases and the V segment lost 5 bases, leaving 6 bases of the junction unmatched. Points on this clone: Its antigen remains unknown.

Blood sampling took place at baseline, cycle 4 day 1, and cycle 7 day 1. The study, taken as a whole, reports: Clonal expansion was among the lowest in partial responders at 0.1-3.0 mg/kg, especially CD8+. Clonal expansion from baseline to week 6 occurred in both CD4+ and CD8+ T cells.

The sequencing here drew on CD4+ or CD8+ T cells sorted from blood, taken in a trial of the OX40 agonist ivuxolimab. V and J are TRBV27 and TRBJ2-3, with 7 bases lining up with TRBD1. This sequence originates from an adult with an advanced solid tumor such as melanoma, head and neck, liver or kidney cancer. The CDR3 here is CASSRDRVPDTQYF. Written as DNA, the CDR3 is TGTGCCAGCAGTAGAGACAGGGTCCCAGATACGCAGTATTTT.